This record concerns one TCR beta chain sequence. Its antigen is undetermined. The source of the sample is a study of T cell responses to AZD1222 COVID-19 vaccine. Clones were read by immunoSEQ multiplex PCR, and TCRdb kept only the in-frame ones, dropping some. The sample consists of over 150,000 clones, 85% to 95% of them appearing once. General study results and limits: White British donors predominated, females outnumbered males, and clonal diversity was possibly underestimated.

The sequences come from peripheral blood, collected 28 days after the second dose of the MenACWY control vaccine. This receptor was taken from an adult who received the MenACWY meningococcal vaccine as a control.

CDR3 DNA: TGTGCCAGCAAGCTAGCGGGGGGTTCCTCCTACAATGAGCAGTTCTTC. Protein: CASKLAGGSSYNEQFF. This chain links TRBV6-4 with TRBJ2-1, with TRBD2 identical over 11 bases. Germline V CDR1 and CDR2: MRHNA, SNTAGT. The CDR3 is 16 amino acids. V lost 7 bases and J lost 0; bases outside the gene matches: 5.